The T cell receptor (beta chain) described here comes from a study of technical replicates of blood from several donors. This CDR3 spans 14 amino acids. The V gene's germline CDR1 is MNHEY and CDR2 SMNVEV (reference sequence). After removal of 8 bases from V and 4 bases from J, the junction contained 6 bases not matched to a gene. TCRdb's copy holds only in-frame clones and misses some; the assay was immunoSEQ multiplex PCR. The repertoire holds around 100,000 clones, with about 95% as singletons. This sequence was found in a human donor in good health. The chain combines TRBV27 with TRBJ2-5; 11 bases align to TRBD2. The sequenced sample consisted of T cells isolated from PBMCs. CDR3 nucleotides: TGTGCCAGCGCTAGCGGGAGGTTGCGAGAGACCCAGTACTTC. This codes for CASASGRLRETQYF.